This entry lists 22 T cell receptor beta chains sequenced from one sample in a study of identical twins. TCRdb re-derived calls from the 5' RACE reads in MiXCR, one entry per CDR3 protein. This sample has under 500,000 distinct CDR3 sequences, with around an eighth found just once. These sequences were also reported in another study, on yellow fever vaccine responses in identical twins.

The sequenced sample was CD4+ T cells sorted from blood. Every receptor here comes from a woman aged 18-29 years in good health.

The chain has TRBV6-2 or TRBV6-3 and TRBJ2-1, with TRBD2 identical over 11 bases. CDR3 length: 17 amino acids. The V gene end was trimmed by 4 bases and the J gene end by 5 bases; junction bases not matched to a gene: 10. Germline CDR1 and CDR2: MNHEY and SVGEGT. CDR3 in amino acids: CASSFQIAGGGDNEQFF. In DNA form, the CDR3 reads TGTGCCAGCAGTTTCCAGATAGCGGGAGGGGGGGACAATGAGCAGTTCTTC.

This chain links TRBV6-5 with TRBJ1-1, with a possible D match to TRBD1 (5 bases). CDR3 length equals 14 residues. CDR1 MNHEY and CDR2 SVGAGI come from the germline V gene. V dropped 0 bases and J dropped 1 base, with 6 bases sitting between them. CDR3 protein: CASSYSDRNTEAFF. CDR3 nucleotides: TGTGCCAGCAGTTACTCCGACAGGAACACTGAAGCTTTCTTT.

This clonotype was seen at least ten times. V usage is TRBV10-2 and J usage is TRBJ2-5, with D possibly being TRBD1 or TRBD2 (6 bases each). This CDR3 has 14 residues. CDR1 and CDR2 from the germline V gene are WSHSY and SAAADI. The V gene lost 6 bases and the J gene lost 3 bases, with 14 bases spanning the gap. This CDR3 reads CASRSGRGEETQYF. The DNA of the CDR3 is TGCGCCAGCAGATCGGGTAGGGGGGAAGAGACCCAGTACTTC.

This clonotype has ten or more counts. CDR3 sequence: CASSLSDRGAYNEQFF. The CDR3, as DNA: TGTGCCAGCAGCTTATCCGACAGGGGTGCCTACAATGAGCAGTTCTTC. The genes are TRBV11-2 and TRBJ2-1, with 8 positions matching TRBD1. The CDR3 covers 16 residues. Germline V CDR1 and CDR2: SGHAT, FQNNGV. The ends lost 2 bases at V and 2 bases at J; junction bases unmatched: 5.

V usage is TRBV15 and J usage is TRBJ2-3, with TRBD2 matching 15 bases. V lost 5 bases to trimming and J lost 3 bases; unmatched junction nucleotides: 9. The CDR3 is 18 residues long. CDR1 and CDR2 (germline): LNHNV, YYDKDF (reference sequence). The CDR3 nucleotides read TGTGCCACCAGCCTAGGACTAGCGGGAGGGCCCGGGACAGATACGCAGTATTTT. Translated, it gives CATSLGLAGGPGTDTQYF.

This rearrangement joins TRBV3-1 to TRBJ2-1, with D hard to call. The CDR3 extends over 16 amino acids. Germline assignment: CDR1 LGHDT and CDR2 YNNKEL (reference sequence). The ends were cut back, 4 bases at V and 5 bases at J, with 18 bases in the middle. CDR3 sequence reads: CASSLQASLPNNEQFF. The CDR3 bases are TGTGCCAGCAGCCTTCAAGCGAGCCTCCCAAACAATGAGCAGTTCTTC.

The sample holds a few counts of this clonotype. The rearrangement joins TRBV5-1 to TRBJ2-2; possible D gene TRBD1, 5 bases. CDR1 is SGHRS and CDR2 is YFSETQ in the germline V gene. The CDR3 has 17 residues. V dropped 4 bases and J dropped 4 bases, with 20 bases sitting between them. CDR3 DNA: TGCGCCAGCAGCAACACCGGCGCCAGGCAGGGCACCGGGGAGCTGTTTTTT. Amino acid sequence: CASSNTGARQGTGELFF. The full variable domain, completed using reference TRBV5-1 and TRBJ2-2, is KAGVTQTPRYLIKTRGQQVTLSCSPISGHRSVSWYQQTPGQGLQFLFEYFSETQRNKGNFPGRFSGRQFSNSRSEMNVSTLELGDSALYLCASSNTGARQGTGELFFGEGSRLTVL.

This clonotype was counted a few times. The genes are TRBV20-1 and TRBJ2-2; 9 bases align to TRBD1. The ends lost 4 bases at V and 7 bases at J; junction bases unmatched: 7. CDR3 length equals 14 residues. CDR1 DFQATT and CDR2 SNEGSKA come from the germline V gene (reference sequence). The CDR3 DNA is TGCAGTGCTACGAGTGACAGGGGGAACGGGGAGCTGTTTTTT. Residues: CSATSDRGNGELFF.

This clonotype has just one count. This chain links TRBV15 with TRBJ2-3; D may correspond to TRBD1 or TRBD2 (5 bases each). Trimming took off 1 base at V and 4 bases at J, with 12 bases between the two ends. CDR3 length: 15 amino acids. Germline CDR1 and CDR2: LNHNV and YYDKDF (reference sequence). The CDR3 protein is CATSRARGGPDTQYF. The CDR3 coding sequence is TGTGCCACCAGCAGAGCTCGTGGGGGTCCAGATACGCAGTATTTT. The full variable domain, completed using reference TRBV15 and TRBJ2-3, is DAMVIQNPRYQVTQFGKPVTLSCSQTLNHNVMYWYQQKSSQAPKLLFHYYDKDFNNEADTPDNFQSRRPNTSFCFLDIRSPGLGDTAMYLCATSRARGGPDTQYFGPGTRLTVL.

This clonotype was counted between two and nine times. For the CDR3, the DNA is TGTGCCAGCAGCTTGTGGACATCGAACACCGGGGAGCTGTTTTTT. Its translation: CASSLWTSNTGELFF. The chain combines TRBV5-5 with TRBJ2-2; D possibly corresponds to TRBD1 (5 bases). Trimming left V 1 base short and J 0 bases short, with 7 bases between. This CDR3 region has 15 residues. Per germline, CDR1 SGHKS and CDR2 YYEKEE (reference sequence).

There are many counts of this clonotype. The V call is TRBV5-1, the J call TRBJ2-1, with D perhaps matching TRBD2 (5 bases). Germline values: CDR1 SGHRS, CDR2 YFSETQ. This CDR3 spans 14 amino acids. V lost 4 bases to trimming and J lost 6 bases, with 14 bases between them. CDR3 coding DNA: TGCGCCAGCAGCCGAGAGGGTGTCCGCAATGAGCAGTTCTTC. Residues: CASSREGVRNEQFF.

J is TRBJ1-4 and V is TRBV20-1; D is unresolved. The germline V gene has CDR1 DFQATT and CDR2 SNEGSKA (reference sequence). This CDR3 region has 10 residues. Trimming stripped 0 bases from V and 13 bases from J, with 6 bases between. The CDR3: CSARERGLFF. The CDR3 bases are TGCAGTGCTAGAGAACGGGGACTGTTTTTT.

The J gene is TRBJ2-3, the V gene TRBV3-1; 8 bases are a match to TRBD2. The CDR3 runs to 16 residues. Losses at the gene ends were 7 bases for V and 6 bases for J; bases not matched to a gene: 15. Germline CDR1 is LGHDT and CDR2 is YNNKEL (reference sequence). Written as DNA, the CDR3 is TGTGCCAGCACCTCAAGAGGTGGCGGGGGGCCGGATACGCAGTATTTT. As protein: CASTSRGGGGPDTQYF.

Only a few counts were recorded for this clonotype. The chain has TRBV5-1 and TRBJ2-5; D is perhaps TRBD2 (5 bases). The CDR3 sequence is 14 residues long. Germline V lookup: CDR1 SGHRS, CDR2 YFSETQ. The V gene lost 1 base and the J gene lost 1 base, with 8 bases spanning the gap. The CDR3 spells CASSLFRGQETQYF. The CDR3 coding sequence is TGCGCCAGCAGCTTGTTCCGGGGCCAAGAGACCCAGTACTTC.

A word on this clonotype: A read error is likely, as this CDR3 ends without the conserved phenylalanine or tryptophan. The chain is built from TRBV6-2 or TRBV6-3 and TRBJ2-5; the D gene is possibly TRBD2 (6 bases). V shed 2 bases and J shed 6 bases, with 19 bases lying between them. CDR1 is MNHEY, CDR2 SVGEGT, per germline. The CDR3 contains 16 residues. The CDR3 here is CASSYLVSRGGKTQYL. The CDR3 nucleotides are TGTGCCAGCAGTTACCTCGTATCACGGGGAGGAAAGACCCAGTACTTA.

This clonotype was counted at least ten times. This chain's CDR3 is CASSVGDVAYGYTF. For the CDR3, the DNA is TGCGCCAGCAGCGTGGGGGACGTCGCTTATGGCTACACCTTC. The genes are TRBV5-1 and TRBJ1-2; maybe TRBD1 (5 bases). The CDR3 totals 14 residues. Germline V gene sequence: CDR1 SGHRS, CDR2 YFSETQ. The V end lost 4 bases, the J end lost 5 bases, and 15 bases lay between the germline ends.

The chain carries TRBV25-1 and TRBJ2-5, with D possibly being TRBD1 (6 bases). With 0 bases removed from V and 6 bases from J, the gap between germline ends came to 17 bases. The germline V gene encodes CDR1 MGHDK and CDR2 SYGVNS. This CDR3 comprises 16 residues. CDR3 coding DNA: TGTGCCAGCAGTGAATATGCAGGGGCCTTAATGCAGACCCAGTACTTC. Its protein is CASSEYAGALMQTQYF.

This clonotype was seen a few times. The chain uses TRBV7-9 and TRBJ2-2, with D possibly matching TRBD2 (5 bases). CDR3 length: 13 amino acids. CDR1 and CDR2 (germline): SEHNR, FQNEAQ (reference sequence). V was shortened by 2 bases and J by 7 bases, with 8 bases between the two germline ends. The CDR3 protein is CASSLTLGGELFF. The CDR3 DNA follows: TGTGCCAGCAGCTTAACACTAGGCGGGGAGCTGTTTTTT.

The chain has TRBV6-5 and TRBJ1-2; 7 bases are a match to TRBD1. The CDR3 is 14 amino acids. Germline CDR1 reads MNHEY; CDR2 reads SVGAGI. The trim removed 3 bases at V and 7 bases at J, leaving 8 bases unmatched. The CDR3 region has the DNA TGTGCCAGCAGTTATCATGGACAGGAAGGTGGCTACACCTTC. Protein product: CASSYHGQEGGYTF.

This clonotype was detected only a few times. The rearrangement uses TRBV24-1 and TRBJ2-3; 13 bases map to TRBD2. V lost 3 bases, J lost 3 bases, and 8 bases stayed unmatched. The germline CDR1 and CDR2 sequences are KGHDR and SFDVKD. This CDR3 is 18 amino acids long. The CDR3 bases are TGTGCCACCAGTGATCCGGGACTAGCGGGGATAAGGACAGATACGCAGTATTTT. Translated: CATSDPGLAGIRTDTQYF.

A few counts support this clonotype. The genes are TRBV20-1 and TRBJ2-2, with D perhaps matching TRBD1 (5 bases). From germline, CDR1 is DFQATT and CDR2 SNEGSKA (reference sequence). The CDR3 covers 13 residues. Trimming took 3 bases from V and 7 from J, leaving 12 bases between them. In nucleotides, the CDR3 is TGCAGTGCTAGTCCTATCCAGGGCGGGGAGCTGTTTTTT. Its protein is CSASPIQGGELFF.

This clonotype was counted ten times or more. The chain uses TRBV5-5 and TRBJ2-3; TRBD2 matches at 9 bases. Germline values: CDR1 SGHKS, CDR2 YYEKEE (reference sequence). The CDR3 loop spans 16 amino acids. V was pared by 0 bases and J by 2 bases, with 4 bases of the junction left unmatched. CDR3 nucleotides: TGTGCCAGCAGCTTGGAACTAGCGGGCTACACAGATACGCAGTATTTT. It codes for CASSLELAGYTDTQYF. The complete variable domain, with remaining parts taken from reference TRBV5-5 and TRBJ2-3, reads DAGVTQSPTHLIKTRGQQVTLRCSPISGHKSVSWYQQVLGQGPQFIFQYYEKEERGRGNFPDRFSARQFPNYSSELNVNALLLGDSALYLCASSLELAGYTDTQYFGPGTRLTVL.